What follows are 9 T cell receptor beta chains derived from one specimen sequenced in a study of blood T cell repertoires in COVID-19. TCRdb keeps only in-frame clones here, not all; method: immunoSEQ multiplex PCR. The sample records fewer than 350,000 clones, about nine tenths being singletons. Source material: PBMCs or T cells enriched from blood (not recorded which). Receptor source: a woman younger than 45 who had been exposed to COVID-19.

CDR3 DNA sequence: TGCAGCGCCGAAGGGGGGACAGGGGGCTATACCGGGGAGCTGTTTTTT. It yields the protein CSAEGGTGGYTGELFF. The chain recombines TRBV29-1 with TRBJ2-2; TRBD1 aligns across 12 bases. Germline V gives CDR1 SQVTM, CDR2 ANQGSEA. This CDR3 has 16 residues. V dropped 7 bases and J dropped 5; count of bases not matched to a gene: 11.

V gene TRBV28 combines with J gene TRBJ2-2; TRBD2 agrees at 7 bases. The ends lost 6 bases at V and 6 bases at J; junction bases unmatched: 7. The CDR3 consists of 14 residues. Germline values: CDR1 MDHEN, CDR2 SYDVKM. CDR3 loop: CASSTAGLAGELFF. In DNA form, the CDR3 reads TGTGCCAGCAGCACTGCAGGACTAGCCGGGGAGCTGTTTTTT.

This sequence joins TRBV11-3 and TRBJ2-3, with 7 bases matching TRBD2. The CDR3 runs to 14 residues. Germline lookup yields CDR1 SGHNT and CDR2 YENEEA. Unmatched junction bases numbered 7, after V lost 6 bases and J lost 4 bases. The CDR3 DNA is TGTGCCAGCAGGGCGGGAGAGGAGGCAGATACGCAGTATTTT. It specifies CASRAGEEADTQYF.

The CDR3 bases are TGTGCCAGCAGTTATGCCCCCATCGGAGCGGCGGGGGGGACCCAGTACTTC. It encodes CASSYAPIGAAGGTQYF. This chain connects TRBV27 to TRBJ2-5, with TRBD2 identical over 8 bases. CDR1 and CDR2 from the germline V gene are MNHEY and SMNVEV (reference sequence). After removal of 4 bases from V and 7 bases from J, the junction contained 17 bases not matched to a gene. The CDR3 has 17 amino acids.

The chain links TRBV21-1 to TRBJ1-2. TRBV21-1 corresponds to a pseudogene. The CDR3 has 18 residues. The CDR3 DNA reads TGTGCCAGCAGCCCCCGGCGCCTGGGAGAAACTTCTAACTATGGCTACACCTTC. Its translation is CASSPRRLGETSNYGYTF.

This clone appeared once. The gene calls are TRBV7-9 and TRBJ2-3; 8 bases align to TRBD2. J was trimmed by 4 bases and V by 1 base; bases with no gene match: 4. This CDR3 contains 15 residues. Germline assignment: CDR1 SEHNR and CDR2 FQNEAQ (reference sequence). The CDR3, as DNA: TGTGCCAGCAGCTTAGGAACGGGAGGGCCAGATACGCAGTATTTT. It yields the protein CASSLGTGGPDTQYF.

The rearrangement links TRBV28 to TRBJ1-5, with D maybe TRBD1 (6 bases). There are 17 residues in the CDR3. The V end lost 4 bases, the J end lost 3 bases, and 19 bases lay between the germline ends. Germline values: CDR1 MDHEN, CDR2 SYDVKM. The CDR3: CASSSRRGRGTNQPQHF. In DNA, the CDR3 is TGTGCCAGCAGTTCCCGTCGTGGCAGGGGTACCAATCAGCCCCAGCATTTT.

V is TRBV10-2 and J is TRBJ2-1, with D possibly being TRBD1 (6 bases). The length of the CDR3 is 13 residues. Germline V gene sequence: CDR1 WSHSY, CDR2 SAAADI. The V end was cut by 6 bases, the J end by 8 bases, with 14 bases between. CDR3 protein: CASSPNRADEQFF. CDR3 DNA sequence: TGCGCCAGCAGCCCCAACAGGGCGGATGAGCAGTTCTTC.

The chain is built from TRBV7-3 and TRBJ2-5; D ambiguous. Germline loops: CDR1 SGHTA, CDR2 FQGTGA. The CDR3 has 14 amino acids. With 1 base removed from V and 0 bases from J, the gap between germline ends came to 6 bases. CDR3 bases: TGTGCCAGCAGCTTAAGCGGAAACCAAGAGACCCAGTACTTC. Protein: CASSLSGNQETQYF.